This T cell receptor beta chain emerged from a study of cytomegalovirus exposure and HLA in healthy donors. Study results and limitations: According to reports, the classifier identified cytomegalovirus status with high specificity and sensitivity. Investigators reported 150 to 200 TCR beta chains as tied to cytomegalovirus.

Trimming took 10 bases from V and 0 from J, leaving 22 bases between them. The germline V gene has CDR1 SGHRS and CDR2 YFSETQ. The CDR3 totals 16 residues. On this clone itself: Its specificity is not known.

The primer mix had 60 Vbeta and 13 Jbeta primers. Sequencing used immunoSEQ multiplex PCR; TCRdb keeps in-frame clones, though not all of them. Of approximately 160,000 clones listed, around two thirds are singletons. As for the donors, each was a healthy bone marrow donor. The V gene is TRBV5-1, the J gene TRBJ1-2; a weak D match, TRBD1 (5 bases). Sequencing input: PBMCs. The TCR was taken from a man aged 50-60 years in good health and CMV-seronegative. The DNA for the CDR3 is TGCGCCTCCCAAAAAAGTGCGACAGCCACTAACTATGGCTACACCTTC. Translating it yields CASQKSATATNYGYTF.